The entry that follows covers one TCR beta chain sequence. Time point reported: peripheral blood 6 weeks after treatment start. Patients in the study were battling locally advanced or metastatic urothelial carcinoma. This entry belongs to a study of PD-L1 blockade in urothelial cancer. Overall study: Analyses were performed on blood at 3 weeks after treatment start (the second dose) and at 6 weeks. Typically, measured as a median, blood samples had 150,000 or so T cells.

This CDR3 region has 15 residues. Germline lookup yields CDR1 SGHTA and CDR2 FQGNSA. Trimming removed 5 bases from V and 0 bases from J; junction bases left unmatched: 6. Spiked synthetic TCR analogs estimated absolute template abundance per PCR. Some clones are missing from TCRdb's copy, which holds only in-frame ones; the method was immunoSEQ multiplex PCR. The repertoire consists of around 87,000 clones, with around 78% occurring once and the leading ten covering 8.4%. The V gene is TRBV7-2, the J gene TRBJ1-2; 7 bases map to TRBD1. The specimen comprised PBMCs, sampled around atezolizumab (anti-PD-L1) treatment. The sequence was collected from a man in his 70s with urothelial cancer. This chain's CDR3 is CASSPTTGANYGYTF. The DNA for the CDR3 is TGTGCCAGCAGCCCAACTACAGGGGCTAACTATGGCTACACCTTC.